This T cell receptor (beta chain) is drawn from a study of control samples from healthy donors and cancer patients. This clone was observed once. Using immunoSEQ multiplex PCR, the repertoire was profiled, and TCRdb retains in-frame clones only, with some absent. The sample records around 110,000 clones, roughly nine tenths being singletons. The material sequenced was PBMCs. This sequence originates from a woman aged 45-65 years with colorectal cancer.

The CDR3 DNA reads as TGTGCCAGCAGCAGAGCCGGGACAGGGGGTTCAAATGAGCAGTTCTTC. Its protein product is CASSRAGTGGSNEQFF. The chain links TRBV7-3 to TRBJ2-1; 11 bases are a match to TRBD1. Germline V gene data show CDR1 as SGHTA and CDR2 as FQGTGA. This CDR3 region has 16 residues. The V and J ends lost 5 bases and 7 bases, in that order; junction bases with no gene match: 10. The full variable domain, its missing parts supplied by reference TRBV7-3 and TRBJ2-1, is GAGVSQTPSNKVTEKGKYVELRCDPISGHTALYWYRQSLGQGPEFLIYFQGTGAADDSGLPNDRFFAVRPEGSVSTLKIQRTERGDSAVYLCASSRAGTGGSNEQFFGPGTRLTVL.